The 5 T cell receptor beta chains below come from one sample, sequenced in a study of cytomegalovirus exposure and HLA in healthy donors. Primers for the PCR totalled 60 Vbeta and 13 Jbeta. Assay used: immunoSEQ multiplex PCR; TCRdb lists only in-frame clones, some missing. This sample has 100,000 to 120,000 clones, with about 73% found just once. Sequencing was performed on PBMCs. Receptor source: a woman aged 30 to 39 in good health and CMV-seronegative.

This sequence joins TRBV10-2 and TRBJ2-5; TRBD2 is a possible D gene (7 bases). Germline CDR1 and CDR2: WSHSY and SAAADI. The germline V and J ends were trimmed by 6 bases and 5 bases, with 13 bases remaining between them. The CDR3 is 13 amino acids. For the CDR3, the DNA is TGCGCCAGCAGCACGGGGGGCCTGGAGACCCAGTACTTC. Amino acid sequence: CASSTGGLETQYF.

J is TRBJ2-2 and V is TRBV4-1; the D gene is possibly TRBD2 (5 bases). This CDR3 contains 14 residues. The ends were cut back, 0 bases at V and 6 bases at J, with 8 bases in the middle. Germline CDR1 MGHRA, CDR2 YSYEKL. The DNA of the CDR3 is TGCGCCAGCAGCCAAGAGCGGGCCTCCGGGGAGCTGTTTTTT. The encoded protein is CASSQERASGELFF.

The chain uses TRBV4-3 and TRBJ2-3, with D possibly TRBD2 on 5 matching bases. The V end lost 4 bases, the J end lost 4 bases, and 15 bases lay between the germline ends. This CDR3 has 15 amino acids. CDR1 is LGHNA, CDR2 YSLEER, per germline. The CDR3 nucleotides read TGCGCCAGCAGCCCGGTTCCCCGGGGAGCAGATACGCAGTATTTT. Its protein product is CASSPVPRGADTQYF.

The chain has TRBV15 and TRBJ2-3; TRBD2 matches at 15 bases. The CDR3 runs 21 residues. CDR1 is LNHNV and CDR2 is YYDKDF in the germline V gene (reference sequence). V trimming: 3 bases; J trimming: 2 bases; junction bases outside the gene matches: 15. CDR3 sequence (DNA): TGTGCCACCAGCAGCCCGGGACTAGCGGGGGGCTATACCTACTTCACAGATACGCAGTATTTT. Residues: CATSSPGLAGGYTYFTDTQYF.

The chain carries TRBV28 and TRBJ1-5, with D maybe TRBD1 (5 bases). Germline values: CDR1 MDHEN, CDR2 SYDVKM. CDR3 length: 15 amino acids. The V and J ends lost 6 bases and 2 bases respectively, with 14 bases between them. CDR3 in amino acids: CASRSQGAGNQPQHF. The CDR3 region has the DNA TGTGCCAGCAGATCCCAGGGTGCGGGCAATCAGCCCCAGCATTTT.